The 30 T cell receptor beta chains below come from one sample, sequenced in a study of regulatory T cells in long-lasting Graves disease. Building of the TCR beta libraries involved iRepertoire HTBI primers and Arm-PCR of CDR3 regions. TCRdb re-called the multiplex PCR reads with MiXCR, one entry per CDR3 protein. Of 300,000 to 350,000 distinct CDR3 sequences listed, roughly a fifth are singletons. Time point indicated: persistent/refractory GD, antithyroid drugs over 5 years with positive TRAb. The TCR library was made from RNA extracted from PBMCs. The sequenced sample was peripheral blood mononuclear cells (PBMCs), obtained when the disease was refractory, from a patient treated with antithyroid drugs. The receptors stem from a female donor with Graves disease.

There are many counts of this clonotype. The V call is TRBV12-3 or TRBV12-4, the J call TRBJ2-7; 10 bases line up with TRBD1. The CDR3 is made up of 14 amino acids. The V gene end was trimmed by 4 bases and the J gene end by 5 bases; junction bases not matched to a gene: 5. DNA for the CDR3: TGTGCCAGCAGTTCGACAGGGGGCCGGAACGAGCAGTACTTC. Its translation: CASSSTGGRNEQYF.

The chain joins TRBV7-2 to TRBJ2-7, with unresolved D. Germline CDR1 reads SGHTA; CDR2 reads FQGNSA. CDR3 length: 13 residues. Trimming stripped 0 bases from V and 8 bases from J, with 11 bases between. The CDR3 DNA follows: TGTGCCAGCAGCTTAGCGGCCAAAGTCCAGCAGTACTTC. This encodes CASSLAAKVQQYF.

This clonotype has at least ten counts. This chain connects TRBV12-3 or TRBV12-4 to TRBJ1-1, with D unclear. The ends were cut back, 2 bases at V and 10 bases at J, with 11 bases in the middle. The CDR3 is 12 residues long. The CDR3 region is CASSLSRTAAFF. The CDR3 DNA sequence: TGTGCCAGCAGTTTATCCAGGACGGCAGCTTTCTTT.

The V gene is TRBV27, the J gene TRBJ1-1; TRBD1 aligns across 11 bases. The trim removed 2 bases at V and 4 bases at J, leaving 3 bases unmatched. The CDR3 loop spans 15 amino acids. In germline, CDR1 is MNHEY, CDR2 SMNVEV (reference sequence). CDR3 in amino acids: CASSLGQGAVTEAFF. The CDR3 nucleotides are TGTGCCAGCAGTTTAGGACAGGGGGCGGTCACTGAAGCTTTCTTT.

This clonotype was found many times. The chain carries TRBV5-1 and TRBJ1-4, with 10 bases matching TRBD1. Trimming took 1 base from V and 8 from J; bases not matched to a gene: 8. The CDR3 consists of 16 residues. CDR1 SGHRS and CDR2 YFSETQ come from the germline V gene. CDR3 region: CASSLTKGQGREKLFF. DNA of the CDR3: TGCGCCAGCAGCTTGACCAAGGGACAGGGGAGAGAAAAACTGTTTTTT.

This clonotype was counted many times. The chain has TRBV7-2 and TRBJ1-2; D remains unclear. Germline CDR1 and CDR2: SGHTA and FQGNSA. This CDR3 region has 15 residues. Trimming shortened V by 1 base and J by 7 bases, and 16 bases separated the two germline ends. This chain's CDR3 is CASSLGEIVSGGYTF. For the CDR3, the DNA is TGTGCCAGCAGCTTAGGGGAAATCGTATCGGGTGGCTACACCTTC.

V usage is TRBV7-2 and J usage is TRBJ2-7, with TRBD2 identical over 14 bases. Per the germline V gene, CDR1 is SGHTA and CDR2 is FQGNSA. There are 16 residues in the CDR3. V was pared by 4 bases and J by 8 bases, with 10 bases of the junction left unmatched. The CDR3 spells CASSSLGGLAGVKQYF. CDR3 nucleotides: TGTGCCAGCAGCTCATTGGGGGGACTAGCGGGAGTAAAGCAGTACTTC.

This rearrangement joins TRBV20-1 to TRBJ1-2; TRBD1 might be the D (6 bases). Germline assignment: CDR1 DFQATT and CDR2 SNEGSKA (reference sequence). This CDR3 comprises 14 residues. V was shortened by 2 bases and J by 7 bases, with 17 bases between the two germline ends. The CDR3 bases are TGCAGTGCTAGACAGGTGGGGGGCGCTGGTGGCTACACCTTC. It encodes CSARQVGGAGGYTF.

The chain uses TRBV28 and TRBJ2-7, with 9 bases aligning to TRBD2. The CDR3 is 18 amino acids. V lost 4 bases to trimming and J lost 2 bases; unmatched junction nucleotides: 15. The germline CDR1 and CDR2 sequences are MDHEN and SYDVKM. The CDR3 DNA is TGTGCCAGCAGTTCGGCCGGGACTAGCAGGAGTATCCCCTACGAGCAGTACTTC. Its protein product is CASSSAGTSRSIPYEQYF.

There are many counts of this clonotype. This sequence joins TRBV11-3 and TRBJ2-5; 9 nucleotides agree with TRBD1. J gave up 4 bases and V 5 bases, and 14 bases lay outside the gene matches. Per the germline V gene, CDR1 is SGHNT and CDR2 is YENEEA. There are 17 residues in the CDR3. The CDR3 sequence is CASSTHRGRGARETQYF. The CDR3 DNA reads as TGTGCCAGCAGCACGCACAGGGGGCGAGGGGCTAGAGAGACCCAGTACTTC.

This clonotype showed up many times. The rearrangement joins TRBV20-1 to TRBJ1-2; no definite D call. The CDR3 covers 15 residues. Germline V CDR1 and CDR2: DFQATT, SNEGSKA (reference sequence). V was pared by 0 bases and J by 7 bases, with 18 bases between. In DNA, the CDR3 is TGCAGTGCTAGAGATCTAAGGCTCTCTGGCGGTGGCTACACCTTC. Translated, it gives CSARDLRLSGGGYTF.

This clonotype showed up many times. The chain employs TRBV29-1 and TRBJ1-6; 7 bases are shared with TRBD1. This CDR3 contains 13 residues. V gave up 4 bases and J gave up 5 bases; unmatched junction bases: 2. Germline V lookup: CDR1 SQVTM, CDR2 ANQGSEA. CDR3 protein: CSVGGTDNSPLHF. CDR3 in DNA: TGCAGCGTTGGAGGGACAGATAATTCACCCCTCCACTTT.

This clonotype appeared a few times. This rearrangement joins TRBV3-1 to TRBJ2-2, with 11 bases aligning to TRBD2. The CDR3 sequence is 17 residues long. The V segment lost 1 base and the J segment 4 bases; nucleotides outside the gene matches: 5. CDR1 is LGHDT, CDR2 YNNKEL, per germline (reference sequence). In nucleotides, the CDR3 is TGTGCCAGCAGCCAAGGGAGGGGACTAGCGGTCACCGGGGAGCTGTTTTTT. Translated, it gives CASSQGRGLAVTGELFF.

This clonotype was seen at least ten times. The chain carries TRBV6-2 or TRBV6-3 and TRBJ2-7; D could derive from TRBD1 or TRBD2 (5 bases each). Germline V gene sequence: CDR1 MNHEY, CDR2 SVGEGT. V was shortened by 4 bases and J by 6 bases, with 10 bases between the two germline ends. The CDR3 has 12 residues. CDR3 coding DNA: TGTGCCAGCAGTTTTACGGGACGCGAGCAGTACTTC. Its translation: CASSFTGREQYF.

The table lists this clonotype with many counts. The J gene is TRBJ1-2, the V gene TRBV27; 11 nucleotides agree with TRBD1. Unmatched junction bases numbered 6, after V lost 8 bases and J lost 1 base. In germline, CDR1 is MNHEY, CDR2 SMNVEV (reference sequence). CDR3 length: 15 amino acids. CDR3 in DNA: TGTGCCAGCCGGGACAGGGGGGCCATTAACTATGGCTACACCTTC. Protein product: CASRDRGAINYGYTF.

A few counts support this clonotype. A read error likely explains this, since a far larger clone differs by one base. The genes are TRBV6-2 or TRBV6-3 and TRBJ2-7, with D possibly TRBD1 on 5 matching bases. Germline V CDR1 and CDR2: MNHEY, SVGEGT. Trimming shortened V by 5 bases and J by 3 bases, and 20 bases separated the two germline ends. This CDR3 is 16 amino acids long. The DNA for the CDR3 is TGTGCCAGCAGTGGGATCAGGCAGGGCGGATACTACGAGCAGTACTTC. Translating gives CASSGIRQGGYYEQYF.

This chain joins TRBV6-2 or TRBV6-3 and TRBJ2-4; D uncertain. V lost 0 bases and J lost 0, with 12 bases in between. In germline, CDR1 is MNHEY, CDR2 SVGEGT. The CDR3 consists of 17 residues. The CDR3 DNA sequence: TGTGCCAGCAGTTACTCGGAGTCATTACTAGCCAAAAACATTCAGTACTTC. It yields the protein CASSYSESLLAKNIQYF.

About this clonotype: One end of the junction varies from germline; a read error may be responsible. CDR3 sequence: CASSLRRNAGELFF. CDR3 nucleotides: TGTGCCAGCAGCTTAAGACGGAACGCCGGGGAGCTGTTTTTT. The V call is TRBV7-2, the J call TRBJ2-2; D not certain. The germline gives CDR1 SGHTA, CDR2 FQGNSA. CDR3 length: 14 amino acids.

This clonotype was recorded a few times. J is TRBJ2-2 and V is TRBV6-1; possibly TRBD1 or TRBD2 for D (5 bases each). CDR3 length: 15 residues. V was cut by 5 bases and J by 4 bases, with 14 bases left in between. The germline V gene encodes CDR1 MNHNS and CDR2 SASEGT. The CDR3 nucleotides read TGTGCCAGCAGTACTACTAGGGGCCGCACCGGGGAGCTGTTTTTT. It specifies CASSTTRGRTGELFF.

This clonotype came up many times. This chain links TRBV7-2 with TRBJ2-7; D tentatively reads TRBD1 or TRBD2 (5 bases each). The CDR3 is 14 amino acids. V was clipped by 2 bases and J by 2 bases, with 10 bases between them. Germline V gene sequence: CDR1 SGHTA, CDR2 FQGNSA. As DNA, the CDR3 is TGTGCCAGCAGCTTAACGGGGCTTACCTACGAGCAGTACTTC. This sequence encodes CASSLTGLTYEQYF.

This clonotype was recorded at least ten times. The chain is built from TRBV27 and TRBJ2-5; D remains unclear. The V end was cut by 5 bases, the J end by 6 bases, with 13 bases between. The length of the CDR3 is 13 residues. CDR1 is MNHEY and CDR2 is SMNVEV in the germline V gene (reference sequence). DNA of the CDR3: TGTGCCAGCAGTCCTCAGACTGGAAAGACCCAGTACTTC. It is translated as CASSPQTGKTQYF.

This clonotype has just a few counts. The CDR3 protein is CASSQGQLSYEQYF. In DNA, the CDR3 is TGTGCCAGCAGCCAAGGACAGTTGTCCTACGAGCAGTACTTC. J is TRBJ2-7 and V is TRBV14; possibly TRBD1 for D (5 bases). Germline CDR1 is SGHDN and CDR2 is FVKESK. V lost 1 base to trimming and J lost 1 base, with 8 bases between them. The CDR3 runs to 14 residues.

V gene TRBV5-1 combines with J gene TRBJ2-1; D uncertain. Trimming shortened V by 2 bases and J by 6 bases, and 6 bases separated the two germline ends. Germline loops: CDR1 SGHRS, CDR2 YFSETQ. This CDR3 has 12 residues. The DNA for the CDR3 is TGCGCCAGCAGCTTCGATGGCAATGAGCAGTTCTTC. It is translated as CASSFDGNEQFF.

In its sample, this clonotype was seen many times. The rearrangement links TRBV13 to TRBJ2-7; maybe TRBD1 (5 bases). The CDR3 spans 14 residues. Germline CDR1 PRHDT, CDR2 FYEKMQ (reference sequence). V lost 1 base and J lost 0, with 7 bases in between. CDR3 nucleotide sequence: TGTGCCAGCAGCTTAGATGACAGCTCCTACGAGCAGTACTTC. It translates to CASSLDDSSYEQYF.

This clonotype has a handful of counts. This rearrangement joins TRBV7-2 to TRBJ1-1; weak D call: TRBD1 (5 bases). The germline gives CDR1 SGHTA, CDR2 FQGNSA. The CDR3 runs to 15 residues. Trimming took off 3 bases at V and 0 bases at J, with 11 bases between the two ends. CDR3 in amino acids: CASSLNGHLNTEAFF. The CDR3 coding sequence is TGTGCCAGCAGCTTGAACGGACATTTGAACACTGAAGCTTTCTTT.

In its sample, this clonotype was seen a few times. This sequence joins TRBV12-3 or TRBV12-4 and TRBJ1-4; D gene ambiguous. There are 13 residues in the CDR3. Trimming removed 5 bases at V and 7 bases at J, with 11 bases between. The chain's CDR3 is CASSTGGGEKLFF. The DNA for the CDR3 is TGTGCCAGCAGTACCGGAGGTGGTGAAAAACTGTTTTTT.

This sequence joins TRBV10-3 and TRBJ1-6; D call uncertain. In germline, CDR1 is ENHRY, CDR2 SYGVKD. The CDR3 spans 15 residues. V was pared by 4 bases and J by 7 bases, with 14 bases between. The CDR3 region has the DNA TGTGCCATCAGTGGCTCCCGCGGCGGGAATTCACCCCTCCACTTT. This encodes CAISGSRGGNSPLHF.

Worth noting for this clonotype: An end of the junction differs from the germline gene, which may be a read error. The DNA for the CDR3 is TGTGCCAGCAGCTCCCCCACCGGGGAGCTGTTTTTT. Translation gives CASSSPTGELFF. The chain carries TRBV5-1 and TRBJ2-2; D ambiguous. Per the germline V gene, CDR1 is SGHRS and CDR2 is YFSETQ. This CDR3 contains 12 residues.

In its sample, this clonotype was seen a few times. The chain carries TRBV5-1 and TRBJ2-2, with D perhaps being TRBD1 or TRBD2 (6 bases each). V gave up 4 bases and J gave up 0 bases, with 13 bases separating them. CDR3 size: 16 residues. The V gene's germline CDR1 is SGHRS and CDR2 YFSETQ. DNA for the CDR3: TGCGCCAGCAGCCCGGGGGCGGCCGCGAACACCGGGGAGCTGTTTTTT. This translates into CASSPGAAANTGELFF.

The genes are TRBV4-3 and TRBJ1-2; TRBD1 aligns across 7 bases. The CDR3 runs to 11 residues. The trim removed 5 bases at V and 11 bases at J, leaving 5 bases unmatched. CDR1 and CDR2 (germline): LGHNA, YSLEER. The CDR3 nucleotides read TGCGCCAGCAGCTCACACAGGGGATACACCTTC. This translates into CASSSHRGYTF.